The following is a TCR beta chain sequence with its context. Its antigen is as yet unknown. The record originates from a study of cytomegalovirus exposure and HLA in healthy donors. About the study: Samples from HLA-typed donors yielded about 85 million unique TCRs in an early data release. Study-wide results and limits: Per published reports, the classifier diagnosed cytomegalovirus status with high specificity and sensitivity. Several top significant clusters appeared, in a later analysis, to be linked to common viral pathogens. Per a later analysis, HLA-associated TCR beta chains showed more clonal expansion than other, equally common TCR beta chains.

Use of 60 Vbeta and 13 Jbeta primers characterized the PCR. The assay was immunoSEQ multiplex PCR, and TCRdb's table has in-frame clones only and misses some. The table shows about 150,000 clones, with approximately 9% occurring only once. CDR1 SGHRS and CDR2 YFSETQ come from the germline V gene. With 0 bases clipped from V and 7 bases from J, the junction kept 4 bases outside the gene matches. The CDR3 spans 14 residues. The chain recombines TRBV5-1 with TRBJ2-1; 7 bases map to TRBD2. Sequencing input: PBMCs. This receptor was identified in a male donor in good health and CMV-seronegative. The CDR3 protein is CASSLAGLENEQFF. The DNA for the CDR3 is TGCGCCAGCAGCTTGGCTGGACTAGAGAATGAGCAGTTCTTC.